This T cell receptor (beta chain) came from a study of blood T cell repertoires in COVID-19. Looking at the study overall: PBMCs, B-cell-depleted T cells, or T cells were the source of the cDNA or gDNA that made up the material.

Germline values: CDR1 MNHEY, CDR2 SMNVEV (reference sequence). This CDR3 region has 13 residues. The V and J ends lost 2 bases and 3 bases respectively, with 6 bases between them. Produced via immunoSEQ multiplex PCR; TCRdb's table is partial and in-frame only. The profile shows more than 250,000 clones, approximately 90% of them singletons. This chain uses TRBV27 with TRBJ2-3; no definite D call. The clonotype comes from a woman aged 30 to 39 who had recovered from COVID-19. Source material: PBMCs or T cells enriched from blood (not recorded which). CDR3 in amino acids: CASSLLGTDTQYF. The CDR3 DNA sequence: TGTGCCAGCAGTTTACTCGGGACAGATACGCAGTATTTT.